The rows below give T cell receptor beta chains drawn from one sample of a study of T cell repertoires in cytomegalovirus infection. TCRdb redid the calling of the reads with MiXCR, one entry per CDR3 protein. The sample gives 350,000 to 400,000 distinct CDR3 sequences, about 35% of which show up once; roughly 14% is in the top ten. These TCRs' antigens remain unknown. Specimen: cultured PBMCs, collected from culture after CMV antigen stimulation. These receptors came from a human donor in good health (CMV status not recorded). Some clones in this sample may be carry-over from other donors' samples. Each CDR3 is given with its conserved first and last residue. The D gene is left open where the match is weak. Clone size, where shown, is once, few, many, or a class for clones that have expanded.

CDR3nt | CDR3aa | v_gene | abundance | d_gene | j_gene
TGTGCCAGCAGTCCGGGACCCAACATTCAGTACTTC | CASSPGPNIQYF | TRBV6-2/TRBV6-3 | once | . | TRBJ2-4
TGTGCCAGCAAGATAGAGCTGTTGAACACTGAAGCTTTCTTT | CASKIELLNTEAFF | TRBV12-3/TRBV12-4 | few | . | TRBJ1-1
TGCAGTGCCAACCGTTACCGGGAGGAGTTGGAGACCCAGTACTTC | CSANRYREELETQYF | TRBV20-1 | . | TRBD2 | TRBJ2-5
TGTGCCAGCAGAGGACAGATTCTGGCCCCAGGTCAGCCCCAGCATTTT | CASRGQILAPGQPQHF | TRBV2 | . | . | TRBJ1-5
TGTGCCAGCAGCTTAAACCAGGGAAAGGAAAAACTGTTTTTT | CASSLNQGKEKLFF | TRBV7-2 | few | . | TRBJ1-4
TGTGCCAGCAGTGGGCGGGAGGATAGCACAGATACGCAGTATTTT | CASSGREDSTDTQYF | TRBV2 | . | TRBD2 | TRBJ2-3
TGCAGTGCTAGTCAGGGGCTGGGATACAATGAGCAGTTCTTC | CSASQGLGYNEQFF | TRBV20-1 | . | . | TRBJ2-1
TGTGCCAGCAGTTTCGCGGCAGGGATAGGAAACACCATATATTTT | CASSFAAGIGNTIYF | TRBV12-3/TRBV12-4 | many | . | TRBJ1-3
TGTGCCAGCAGCTTCAGCGGGAGATTGGTTGAGCAGTTCTTC | CASSFSGRLVEQFF | TRBV7-6 | . | TRBD2 | TRBJ2-1
TGTGCCAGCAGGCTCGAGACAGGGGATAATTCACCCCTCCACTTT | CASRLETGDNSPLHF | TRBV6-5 | many | TRBD1 | TRBJ1-6
TGTGCCAGCAGTTTTAGGTCTAGGACCGTTGACGAGCAGTACTTC | CASSFRSRTVDEQYF | TRBV12-3/TRBV12-4 | . | . | TRBJ2-7
TGCGCCAGCAGCCCTCCGGGTGGGAAGAGGGGCTACACCTTC | CASSPPGGKRGYTF | TRBV4-1 | . | . | TRBJ1-2
TGCGCCAGCAGCCAAGCAGATACACTCAATGAGCAGTTCTTC | CASSQADTLNEQFF | TRBV4-1 | . | . | TRBJ2-1
TGCGCCAGCAGCCAAGATCCGGGAGGGGTGGAGACCCAGTACTTC | CASSQDPGGVETQYF | TRBV4-1 | many | TRBD2 | TRBJ2-5
TGCAGCGTTGAAGGAGCCAGAGAAGCTAACTATGGCTACACCTTC | CSVEGAREANYGYTF | TRBV29-1 | many | . | TRBJ1-2
TGTGCCAGTAGTATAGACCTAGCGGGAGGAGCCGATGAGCAGTTCTTC | CASSIDLAGGADEQFF | TRBV19 | few | TRBD2 | TRBJ2-1
TGTGCCAGCAGTTACGGAAAGGACTCCTGGAGTGGCACAGATACGCAGTATTTT | CASSYGKDSWSGTDTQYF | TRBV6-2/TRBV6-3 | . | . | TRBJ2-3
TGTGCCAGCAGCCGATCCCGCGAGGGCAACGAGCAGTACTTC | CASSRSREGNEQYF | TRBV4-2 | few | . | TRBJ2-7
TGTGCCAGCGAAACCTCGAGGGGGGGGGGCGCCAGAGCTTTCTTT | CASETSRGGGARAFF | TRBV4-1 | . | . | TRBJ1-1
TGTGCCAGCAGTTCAAGGGACAGGGGACAAGAGACCCAGTACTTC | CASSSRDRGQETQYF | TRBV11-3 | . | TRBD1 | TRBJ2-5
TGTGCCAGCAGGACCGGGACGGGGGTTATTAAGCAGTACTTC | CASRTGTGVIKQYF | TRBV7-2 | many | . | TRBJ2-7
TGTGCCACCAGTGGGAAGGGGAGGGAGACCCAGTCCTTC | CATSGKGRETQSF | TRBV24-1 | . | TRBD2 | TRBJ2-5
TGTGCCAGCAGCGCGACAGCCAAAAACATTCAGTACTTC | CASSATAKNIQYF | TRBV27 | few | . | TRBJ2-4
TGTGCCAGCAGAATGGGACAGGGAGCCACTGAAGCTTTCTTT | CASRMGQGATEAFF | TRBV6-5 | few | TRBD1 | TRBJ1-1
TGTGCCAGCAGCCAAGATATAGGGGGAGAGCAGTTCTTC | CASSQDIGGEQFF | TRBV4-2 | . | . | TRBJ2-1
TGCGCCAGCAGCCTTGGGACTACCCGGAACAATGAGCAGTTCTTC | CASSLGTTRNNEQFF | TRBV5-1 | . | TRBD2 | TRBJ2-1
TGTGCCAGCAGCTCCCACGGAGGTTCCTACGAGCAGTACTTC | CASSSHGGSYEQYF | TRBV7-2 | . | . | TRBJ2-7
TGTGCCAGCAGCCCGAGAGAACCGGGACTAGGGGGGAACCCATATACGCAGTATTTT | CASSPREPGLGGNPYTQYF | TRBV9 | . | TRBD2 | TRBJ2-3
TGTGCCAGCAGCCCAACCGGGACAGGGGACACAGATACGCAGTATTTT | CASSPTGTGDTDTQYF | TRBV7-2 | many | TRBD1 | TRBJ2-3
TGTGCCAGCAGCCCGGGACTAGCGGCCTCCTACGAGCAGTACTTC | CASSPGLAASYEQYF | TRBV7-9 | many | TRBD2 | TRBJ2-7
TGTGCCAGCAGTGATGGGACTAGCGGGGCCAATGAGCAGTTCTTC | CASSDGTSGANEQFF | TRBV6-2/TRBV6-3 | . | TRBD2 | TRBJ2-1
TGTGCCAGCAGCTTGGGGCCCGGGACAGGGGGCCACGAGCAGTACTTC | CASSLGPGTGGHEQYF | TRBV5-4 | . | TRBD1 | TRBJ2-7
TGTGCCAGCAGTCAAAGCGGGAGGGGTTTTTACAATGAGCAGTTCTTC | CASSQSGRGFYNEQFF | TRBV7-6 | few | TRBD2 | TRBJ2-1
TGTGCCAGCAGCTTAGCGGAGGGAGTTTACAATGAGCAGTTCTTC | CASSLAEGVYNEQFF | TRBV7-2 | many | . | TRBJ2-1
TGTGCCAGCAGCTTACCAGCAACTAATGAAAAACTGTTTTTT | CASSLPATNEKLFF | TRBV7-9 | . | . | TRBJ1-4
TGTGCCAGCAGTCCAAGGGGGCTCCTCACAGATACGCAGTATTTT | CASSPRGLLTDTQYF | TRBV12-3/TRBV12-4 | few | TRBD1 | TRBJ2-3